The rows below give T cell receptor beta chains drawn from one sample of a study of cytomegalovirus exposure and HLA in healthy donors. Clones were sequenced by immunoSEQ multiplex PCR, and TCRdb holds only the in-frame ones, with some missing. The table records around 100,000 clones, around three quarters of them present only once. The sequencing sample was made of PBMCs. The receptor set was obtained from a woman aged 18-35 years in good health and CMV-seropositive. Both conserved end residues are part of each CDR3. A D gene is named only where the DNA matches it firmly. A row's size may be missing; if present it is once, few, many or a size class.

once	16	TRBD2	TRBV2	TRBJ2-7	TGTGCCAGCAGCGGACTAGCGGGAGGGAGAACCTACGAGCAGTACTTC	CASSGLAGGRTYEQYF
NA	15	TRBD1	TRBV2	TRBJ2-7	TGTGCCAGCAGTGATGACAGGGGAGGTTACTACGAGCAGTACTTC	CASSDDRGGYYEQYF
few	15	TRBD1	TRBV5-1	TRBJ2-1	TGCGCCAGCAGCACCACCGGGACAGGGCTCAATGAGCAGTTCTTC	CASSTTGTGLNEQFF
NA	17	TRBD2	TRBV7-8	TRBJ2-2	TGTGCCAGCAGCCCAAGCGGGCGGGAGGGAAGCACCGGGGAGCTGTTTTTT	CASSPSGREGSTGELFF
NA	13	TRBD1	TRBV6-5	TRBJ1-1	TGTGCCAGCAGTCCCGGACAGGGTGGATGGGCTTTCTTT	CASSPGQGGWAFF
NA	15	TRBD1	TRBV5-6	TRBJ1-4	TGTGCCAGCAGCTTGCTTACAGGGGGCACTGGAAAACTGTTTTTT	CASSLLTGGTGKLFF
few	10	NA	TRBV6-5	TRBJ2-7	TGTGCCAGCGGACACTACGAGCAGTACTTC	CASGHYEQYF
NA	17	NA	TRBV30	TRBJ1-5	TGTGCCTGGGTTACACCGGAGAGGTCGGGATGCAATCAGCACCAGCATTTT	CAWVTPERSGCNQHQHF
once	13	NA	TRBV5-1	TRBJ2-7	TGCGCCAGCAGCCGCCCGACAGACTACGAGCAGTACTTC	CASSRPTDYEQYF
NA	16	NA	TRBV18	TRBJ2-5	TGTGCCAGCTCACCGATGCCGGGACAAAGGGAAGAGACCCAGTACTTC	CASSPMPGQREETQYF
NA	16	TRBD2	TRBV5-6	TRBJ2-3	TGTGCCAGCAGCCTAGGACTAGCAGCTAGCACAGATACGCAGTGTTTT	CASSLGLAASTDTQCF
NA	11	NA	TRBV28	TRBJ1-5	TGTGCCAGCACCTCCAGAGGCCCCCAGCATTTT	CASTSRGPQHF
NA	17	TRBD1	TRBV13	TRBJ1-2	TGTGCCAGCAGCTTAGAGTGCCCCAGGGGGCACCAGAGTGACTACACCTTC	CASSLECPRGHQSDYTF
NA	18	NA	TRBV4-1	TRBJ2-3	TGCGCCAGCAGCCAAGATCTAGGAGCCCGACGTCTCACAGATACGCAGTATTTT	CASSQDLGARRLTDTQYF
NA	15	NA	TRBV30	TRBJ2-7	TGTGCCTGGAGTTTCGGCAGATGGAGCTCCTACGAGCAGTACTTC	CAWSFGRWSSYEQYF
NA	13	TRBD2	TRBV18	TRBJ2-7	TGTGCCAGCTCGCCGAGGGAGGGAGACGAGCAGTACTTC	CASSPREGDEQYF
NA	15	NA	TRBV7-7	TRBJ2-7	TGTGCTAGCCCCTACGGGAACGGAGCGCTCCTTGAGCAGTACTTC	CASPYGNGALLEQYF
NA	12	NA	TRBV30	TRBJ1-2	TGTGCCTGGAGTACGCAGGGCGGAGGCTACACCTTC	CAWSTQGGGYTF
NA	14	TRBD1	TRBV19	TRBJ1-1	TGTGCCAGTAGTAGGAGGACAGGGGACACTGAAGCTTTCTTT	CASSRRTGDTEAFF
few	14	NA	TRBV29-1	TRBJ1-5	TGCAGCCCCGTGCGAGGGAAAAGCAATCAGCCCCAGCATTTT	CSPVRGKSNQPQHF
NA	11	TRBD1	TRBV28	TRBJ2-5	TGTGCCAGCAGTTTTAGGGGGCCCCAGTACTTC	CASSFRGPQYF
NA	14	NA	TRBV6-6	TRBJ1-1	TGTGCCAGCCCCCGGCAGGGGATGAACACTGAAGCTTTCTTT	CASPRQGMNTEAFF
once	14	NA	TRBV9	TRBJ2-7	TGTGCCAGCAGCGTAGACAGGGCGCCCTACGAGCAGTACTTC	CASSVDRAPYEQYF
NA	13	NA	TRBV5-1	TRBJ2-7	TGCGCCAGCAGCTTTGGGGAAAGGGGCGAGCAGTACTTC	CASSFGERGEQYF
NA	19	TRBD1	TRBV11-3	TRBJ2-3	TGTGCCAGCAGCTTAGCCATAGGATCGGGACAGCCCCACACAGATACGCAGTATTTT	CASSLAIGSGQPHTDTQYF
NA	13	NA	TRBV6-4	TRBJ2-5	TGTGCCAGCAGCCGAGACTACCTAGAGACCCAGTACTTC	CASSRDYLETQYF
NA	14	NA	TRBV4-1	TRBJ2-1	TGCGCCAGCAGCCAAGGGAGCTCCTACAATGAGCAGTTCTTC	CASSQGSSYNEQFF
NA	14	NA	TRBV4-1	TRBJ1-1	TGCGCCAGCAGCCCCTCGGGGGGTAGGGCTGAAGCTTTCTTT	CASSPSGGRAEAFF
few	15	NA	TRBV25-1	TRBJ2-5	TGTGCCAGCAGTGAATATACTAGCCCAGCAGAGACCCAGTACTTC	CASSEYTSPAETQYF
once	14	TRBD2	TRBV6-6	TRBJ2-7	TGTGCCAGCTGTATCGGACTAGCGGTCTACGAGCAGTACTTC	CASCIGLAVYEQYF
NA	15	NA	TRBV6-5	TRBJ1-2	TGTGCCAGCAGACCAAACAGGGTCTGGACCTATGGCTACACCTTC	CASRPNRVWTYGYTF
NA	14	TRBD1	TRBV5-1	TRBJ2-7	TGCGCCAGCAGCTCCGGGACAGTATCCTACGAGCAGTACTTC	CASSSGTVSYEQYF
NA	13	TRBD1	TRBV29-1	TRBJ2-2	TGCAGCGGCACGGGACAGGGAACCGGGGAGCTGTTTTTT	CSGTGQGTGELFF